The rows below give T cell receptor beta chains drawn from one sample of a study of human T cells and chemical hapten exposure. Via MiXCR, TCRdb re-called the RACE reads, giving one row per CDR3 protein. The sample carries a few hundred thousand distinct CDR3 sequences, around 6% recorded once. The material sequenced was whole blood, taken in connection with sensitization to the hapten diphenylcyclopropenone (DPC). The receptors were sampled from a woman between 18 and 29 years old with alopecia areata. Some clones in this sample may be carry-over from other donors' samples. Both conserved end residues are part of each CDR3. The D gene is left open where the match is weak. Clone size is stated in some rows and not others, as once, few, many or a class when expanded.

v_gene	j_gene	d_gene	abundance	CDR3nt	CDR3aa
TRBV4-2	TRBJ2-7	NA	NA	TGTGCCAGCAGCCAAGATCTCGGCCCACCAAGGGAGCAGTACTTC	CASSQDLGPPREQYF
TRBV6-2/TRBV6-3	TRBJ1-3	NA	NA	TGTGCCAGCACTCGAGGATTCTCTGGAAACACCATATATTTT	CASTRGFSGNTIYF
TRBV5-1	TRBJ1-6	NA	many	TGCGCCAGCAGCTTAGAATGGGGGCGAGGGTCACCCCTCCACTTT	CASSLEWGRGSPLHF
TRBV6-5	TRBJ2-2	NA	many	TGTGCCAGCACCGACGAATGGGTCGGGGAGCTGTTTTTT	CASTDEWVGELFF
TRBV7-9	TRBJ1-3	NA	many	TGTGCCAGCAGCTTAGAGACAGATCGAAACACCATATATTTT	CASSLETDRNTIYF
TRBV5-1	TRBJ1-4	TRBD1	few	TGCGCCAGCGCGACAGGGGATAATGAAAAACTGTTTTTT	CASATGDNEKLFF
TRBV10-3	TRBJ1-6	NA	few	TGTGCCATCAGTGAGTTAGGGGACTCACCCCTCCACTTT	CAISELGDSPLHF
TRBV2	TRBJ2-5	TRBD2	NA	TGTGCCAGCAACGGAGGACTAGCGGGCGGCCAAGAGACCCAGTACTTC	CASNGGLAGGQETQYF
TRBV13	TRBJ1-4	NA	many	TGTGCCAGCAGCTTAGAGCGGTCTGGCGAAAAACTGTTTTTT	CASSLERSGEKLFF
TRBV7-2	TRBJ1-5	TRBD1	NA	TGTGCCAGCAGCCCAGACAGGGATGAGCCCCAGCATTTT	CASSPDRDEPQHF
TRBV6-5	TRBJ2-1	NA	few	TGTGCCACTGTCTCACGGGAAAGGTTTTTCTTC	CATVSRERFFF
TRBV12-3/TRBV12-4	TRBJ1-5	TRBD1	few	TGTGCCAGCAGATTAACTAAGGGGGCTTTGAGCAATCAGCCCCAGCATTTT	CASRLTKGALSNQPQHF
TRBV6-6	TRBJ2-7	TRBD1	many	TGTGCCAGCAGTCAAAACCCGACAGGGATCGCCTACGAGCAGTACTTC	CASSQNPTGIAYEQYF
TRBV7-6	TRBJ2-6	NA	NA	TGTGCCAGCAGCTTCTTCGAGGGAGAAATGGTCTCTGGGGCCAACGTCCTGACTTTC	CASSFFEGEMVSGANVLTF
TRBV27	TRBJ1-2	NA	many	TGTGCCAGCAGTTTAATTGACTATGGCTACACCTTC	CASSLIDYGYTF
TRBV5-4	TRBJ2-3	NA	few	TGTGCCAGCAGCTTGTTGGGGGGGCCCCCAGATACGCAGTATTTT	CASSLLGGPPDTQYF
TRBV20-1	TRBJ1-5	NA	many	TGCAGTGCTAGCGATATTAGGGGCAATCAGCCCCAGCATTTT	CSASDIRGNQPQHF